The 13 T cell receptor beta chains listed next were all sequenced from one sample in a study of blood T cell repertoires in COVID-19. TCRdb's copy holds only in-frame clones and misses some; the assay was immunoSEQ multiplex PCR. The table has a few hundred thousand clones, roughly 80% seen once. The material sequenced was peripheral blood. The receptors stem from a man aged 60-69 years who had recovered from COVID-19.

The genes are TRBV19 and TRBJ2-1, with 8 positions matching TRBD2. Germline lookup yields CDR1 LNHDA and CDR2 SQIVND (reference sequence). This CDR3 comprises 15 residues. Trimming cost V 3 bases and J 4 bases; bases outside gene matches: 5. This CDR3 reads CASSIGTSGYNEQFF. CDR3 coding DNA: TGTGCCAGTAGTATCGGGACTAGTGGGTACAATGAGCAGTTCTTC.

This chain links TRBV6-6 with TRBJ2-3, with D possibly matching TRBD2 (5 bases). Germline CDR1 is MNHNY and CDR2 is SVGAGI (reference sequence). The CDR3 covers 13 residues. Trimming left V 7 bases short and J 4 bases short, with 12 bases between. CDR3 loop: CASTRDSADTQYF. DNA of the CDR3: TGTGCCAGCACCCGGGATAGCGCAGATACGCAGTATTTT.

This rearrangement joins TRBV7-3 to TRBJ2-3; 12 nucleotides agree with TRBD2. The V and J ends lost 1 base and 7 bases, in that order; junction bases with no gene match: 9. Germline loops: CDR1 SGHTA, CDR2 FQGTGA. CDR3 length equals 17 residues. Written as DNA, the CDR3 is TGTGCCAGCAGCTTAAAACCCCTACTAGCGGGGGGTAATACGCAGTATTTT. Its protein is CASSLKPLLAGGNTQYF.

This CDR3 reads CASEEGGFPNYGYTF. CDR3 in DNA: TGTGCCAGCGAAGAAGGCGGATTCCCCAACTATGGCTACACCTTC. The chain uses TRBV6-5 and TRBJ1-2, with unresolved D. The CDR3 runs 15 residues. The germline V gene encodes CDR1 MNHEY and CDR2 SVGAGI. The V end lost 8 bases, the J end lost 2 bases, and 18 bases lay between the germline ends.

The chain uses TRBV13 and TRBJ2-3, with 13 nucleotides matching TRBD2. CDR1 and CDR2 (germline): PRHDT, FYEKMQ (reference sequence). CDR3 length: 15 residues. V lost 5 bases to trimming and J lost 6 bases; unmatched junction nucleotides: 5. This CDR3 reads CASSPRTSGGDTQYF. In DNA, the CDR3 is TGTGCCAGCAGCCCAAGGACTAGCGGGGGTGATACGCAGTATTTT.

This chain connects TRBV5-4 to TRBJ2-7; 8 bases match TRBD1. Germline V gene sequence: CDR1 SGHNT, CDR2 YYREEE (reference sequence). V was clipped by 0 bases and J by 6 bases; unmatched bases: 5. This CDR3 contains 14 residues. For the CDR3, the DNA is TGTGCCAGCAGCTTGGAGCAGGGGGCAGGCGAGCAGTACTTC. It codes for CASSLEQGAGEQYF.

The rearrangement uses TRBV10-3 and TRBJ1-5; a weak D match, TRBD1 (5 bases). CDR3 length equals 15 residues. The germline CDR1 and CDR2 sequences are ENHRY and SYGVKD. Deletions cut 6 bases from V and 3 bases from J, with 15 bases between. The CDR3 DNA follows: TGTGCCATCAGGGCGGACACCCACCCCAATCAGCCCCAGCATTTT. It translates to CAIRADTHPNQPQHF.

The V and J genes are TRBV29-1 and TRBJ2-3; D is unclear. The CDR3 has 13 amino acids. Trimming removed 0 bases at V and 4 bases at J, with 8 bases between. Germline V gene sequence: CDR1 SQVTM, CDR2 ANQGSEA. CDR3 residues: CSVEEISPDTQYF. The CDR3 DNA reads TGCAGCGTTGAAGAGATAAGCCCAGATACGCAGTATTTT.

The V and J genes are TRBV11-2 and TRBJ2-1; a weak D match, TRBD2 (6 bases). CDR3 size: 15 residues. The germline V gene encodes CDR1 SGHAT and CDR2 FQNNGV. V gave up 4 bases and J gave up 4 bases, with 14 bases separating them. CDR3 loop: CASSSRTGAYNEQFF. CDR3 bases: TGTGCCAGCAGCTCCCGAACGGGAGCTTACAATGAGCAGTTCTTC.

Here the CDR3 DNA reads TGTGCCAGCACACCGCAGGGGTCCAGCTACGAGCAGTACTTC. Protein product: CASTPQGSSYEQYF. J is TRBJ2-7 and V is TRBV2, with D maybe TRBD1 (6 bases). CDR1 SNHLY and CDR2 FYNNEI come from the germline V gene. The CDR3 covers 14 residues. V lost 7 bases and J lost 3, with 16 bases in between.

This chain joins TRBV18 and TRBJ2-7; TRBD1 aligns across 8 bases. Per the germline V gene, CDR1 is KGHSH and CDR2 is LQKENI. The CDR3 covers 15 residues. Trimming removed 0 bases from V and 1 base from J; junction bases left unmatched: 2. The CDR3 sequence: CASSPPGQASYEQYF. Here the CDR3 DNA reads TGTGCCAGCTCACCACCGGGACAGGCATCCTACGAGCAGTACTTC.

The J gene is TRBJ2-2, the V gene TRBV5-4; no definite D call. The CDR3 extends over 16 amino acids. V shed 2 bases and J shed 0 bases, with 11 bases lying between them. Germline CDR1 and CDR2: SGHNT and YYREEE (reference sequence). CDR3 DNA: TGTGCCAGCAGCTTCATGATAGCCGCGAACACCGGGGAGCTGTTTTTT. Residues: CASSFMIAANTGELFF.

This rearrangement joins TRBV7-2 to TRBJ1-4, with D perhaps TRBD1 (5 bases). The germline CDR1 and CDR2 sequences are SGHTA and FQGNSA. The V end lost 2 bases, the J end lost 1 base, and 8 bases lay between the germline ends. The CDR3 is made up of 15 amino acids. CDR3 bases: TGTGCCAGCAGCTTACGGGGGGGAACTAATGAAAAACTGTTTTTT. Its protein is CASSLRGGTNEKLFF.